This T cell receptor beta chain was documented in a study of T cell repertoires in cytomegalovirus infection. Overall study context: As its CMV epitopes, the study selected recently identified HLA-C-restricted and well-studied HLA-B-restricted targets. TCR beta signatures that were public indicated CMV infection and matching HLA type.

Study-wide results and caveats: In two of eight donors, the top clonotype was HLA-C-restricted CMV-specific.

The CDR3 extends over 14 amino acids. Germline values: CDR1 LNHDA, CDR2 SQIVND (reference sequence). Trimming took 7 bases from V and 4 from J; bases not matched to a gene: 7. TCRdb re-called the reads through MiXCR, storing one row per CDR3 protein. The data show approximately 120,000 distinct CDR3 sequences, with about 30% seen just once and about 81% held by the top ten. This clonotype appeared a few times. The antigen is undetermined. The chain combines TRBV19 with TRBJ1-2, with 9 bases fitting TRBD1. Sequenced material: CD8+ T cells from cultured PBMCs, taken from culture after CMV antigen stimulation. The sequence derives from a human donor in good health (CMV status not recorded). Some clones in this sample may be carry-over from other donors' samples. The CDR3 sequence is CASTPTGGGYGYTF. In nucleotides, the CDR3 is TGTGCCAGTACCCCGACAGGGGGTGGCTATGGCTACACCTTC.